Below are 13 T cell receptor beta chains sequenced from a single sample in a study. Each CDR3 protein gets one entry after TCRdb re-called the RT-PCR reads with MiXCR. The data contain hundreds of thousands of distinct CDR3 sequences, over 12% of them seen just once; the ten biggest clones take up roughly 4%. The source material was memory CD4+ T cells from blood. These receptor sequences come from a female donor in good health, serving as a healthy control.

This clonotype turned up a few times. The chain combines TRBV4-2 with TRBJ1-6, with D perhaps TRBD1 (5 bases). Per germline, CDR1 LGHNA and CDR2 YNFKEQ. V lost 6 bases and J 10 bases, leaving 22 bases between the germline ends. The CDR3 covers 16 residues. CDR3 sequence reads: CASSSPAGLRESPLHF. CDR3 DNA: TGTGCCAGCAGTTCCCCGGCGGGGCTCAGGGAGTCACCCCTCCACTTT.

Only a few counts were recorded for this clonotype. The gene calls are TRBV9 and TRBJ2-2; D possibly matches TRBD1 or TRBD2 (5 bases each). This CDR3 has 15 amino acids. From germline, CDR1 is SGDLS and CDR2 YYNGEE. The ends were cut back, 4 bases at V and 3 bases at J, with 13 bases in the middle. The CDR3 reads CASSPRDLYTGELFF. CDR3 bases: TGTGCCAGCAGCCCCCGGGACCTCTACACCGGGGAGCTGTTTTTT.

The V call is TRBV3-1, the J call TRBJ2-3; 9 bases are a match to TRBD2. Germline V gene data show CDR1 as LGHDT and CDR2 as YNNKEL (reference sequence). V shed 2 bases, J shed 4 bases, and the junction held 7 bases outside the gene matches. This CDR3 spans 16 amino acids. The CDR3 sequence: CASSQWSLAGADTQYF. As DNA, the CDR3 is TGTGCCAGCAGCCAATGGAGCTTAGCGGGAGCAGATACGCAGTATTTT.

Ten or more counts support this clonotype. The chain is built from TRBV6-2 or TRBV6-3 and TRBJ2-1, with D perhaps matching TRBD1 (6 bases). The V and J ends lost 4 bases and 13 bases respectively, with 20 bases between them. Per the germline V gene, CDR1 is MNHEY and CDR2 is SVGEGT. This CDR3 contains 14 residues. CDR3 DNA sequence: TGTGCCAGCAGTTCTCTAGACAGGCATTATCTACAGTTCTTC. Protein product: CASSSLDRHYLQFF.

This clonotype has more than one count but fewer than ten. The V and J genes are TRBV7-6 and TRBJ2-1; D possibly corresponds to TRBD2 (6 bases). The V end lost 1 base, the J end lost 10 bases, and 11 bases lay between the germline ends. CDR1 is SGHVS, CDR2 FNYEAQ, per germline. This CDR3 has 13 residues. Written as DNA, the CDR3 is TGTGCCAGCAGCTTAGGTTTGACTAGGGAGCAGTTCTTC. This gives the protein CASSLGLTREQFF.

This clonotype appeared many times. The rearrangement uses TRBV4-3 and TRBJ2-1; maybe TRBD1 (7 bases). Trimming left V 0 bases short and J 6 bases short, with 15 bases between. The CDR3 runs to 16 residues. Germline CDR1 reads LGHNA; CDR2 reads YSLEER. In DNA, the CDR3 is TGCGCCAGCAGCCAAGATCCAGGGGGGTCGTTCAATGAGCAGTTCTTC. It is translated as CASSQDPGGSFNEQFF.

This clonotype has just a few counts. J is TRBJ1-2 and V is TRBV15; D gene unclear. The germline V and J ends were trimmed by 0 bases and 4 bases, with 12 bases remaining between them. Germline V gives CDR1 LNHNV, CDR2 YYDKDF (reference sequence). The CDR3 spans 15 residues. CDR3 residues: CATSRDFQDFYGYTF. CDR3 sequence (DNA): TGTGCCACCAGCAGAGATTTCCAGGACTTCTATGGCTACACCTTC.

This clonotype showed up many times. CDR3 residues: CASSQDRGTGNQPQHF. Here the CDR3 DNA reads TGTGCCAGCAGCCAAGATCGTGGGACGGGCAATCAGCCCCAGCATTTT. The genes are TRBV4-2 and TRBJ1-5; tentative D call: TRBD1 (5 bases). The CDR3 loop spans 16 amino acids. CDR1 and CDR2 from the germline V gene are LGHNA and YNFKEQ. V was shortened by 0 bases and J by 2 bases, with 11 bases between the two germline ends.

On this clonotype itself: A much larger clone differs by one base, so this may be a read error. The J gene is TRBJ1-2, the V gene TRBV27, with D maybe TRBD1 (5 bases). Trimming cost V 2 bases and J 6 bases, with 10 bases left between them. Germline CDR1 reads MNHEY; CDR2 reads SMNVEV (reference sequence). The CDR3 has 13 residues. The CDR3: CASSLGGGHGYTF. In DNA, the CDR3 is TGTGCCAGCAGTTTAGGGGGGGGTCATGGCTACACCTTC.

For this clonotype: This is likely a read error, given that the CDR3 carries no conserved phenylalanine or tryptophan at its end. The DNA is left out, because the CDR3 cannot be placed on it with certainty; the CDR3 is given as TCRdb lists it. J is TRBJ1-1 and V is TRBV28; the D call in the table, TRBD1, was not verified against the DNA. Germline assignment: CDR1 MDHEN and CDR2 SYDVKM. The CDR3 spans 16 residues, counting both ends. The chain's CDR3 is CASSSAGTGPRTMGRI.

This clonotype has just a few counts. CDR3 bases: TGCGCCAGCAGCTTGGACGCTAGCGGGAGGGCGTCCTACAATGAGCAGTTCTTC. Its protein is CASSLDASGRASYNEQFF. The V gene is TRBV5-1, the J gene TRBJ2-1, with 12 bases that match TRBD2. CDR1 is SGHRS, CDR2 YFSETQ, per germline. This CDR3 is 18 amino acids long. The J segment lost 1 base and the V segment lost 0 bases, leaving 5 bases of the junction unmatched.

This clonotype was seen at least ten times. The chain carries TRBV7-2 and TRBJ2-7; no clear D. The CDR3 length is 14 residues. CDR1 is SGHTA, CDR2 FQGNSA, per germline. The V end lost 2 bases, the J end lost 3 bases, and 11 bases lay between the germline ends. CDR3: CASSLSQFYYEQYF. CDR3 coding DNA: TGTGCCAGCAGCTTAAGCCAGTTCTACTACGAGCAGTACTTC.

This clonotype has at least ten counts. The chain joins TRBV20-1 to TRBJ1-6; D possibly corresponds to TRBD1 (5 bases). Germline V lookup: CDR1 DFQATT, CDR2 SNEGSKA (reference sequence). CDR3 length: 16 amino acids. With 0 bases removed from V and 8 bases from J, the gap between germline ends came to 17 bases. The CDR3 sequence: CSARDPTVGVDSPLHF. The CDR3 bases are TGCAGTGCTAGAGACCCGACCGTGGGGGTAGATTCACCCCTCCACTTT.